The present T cell receptor beta chain was sequenced within a study of control samples from healthy donors and cancer patients. Germline CDR1 GTSNPN, CDR2 SVGIG (reference sequence). The CDR3 spans 13 residues. V was clipped by 2 bases and J by 6 bases; unmatched bases: 3. Sequenced by immunoSEQ multiplex PCR; TCRdb stores in-frame clones only, minus some. The data show 130,000 or so clones, around nine tenths seen once. The rearrangement uses TRBV30 and TRBJ1-5; 8 bases align to TRBD1. Sequenced sample: blood. This clonotype was obtained from a man in his forties in good health. The CDR3 DNA sequence: TGTGCCTGGAGTTTCAGGGGGCTTCAGCCCCAGCATTTT. Translating gives CAWSFRGLQPQHF.